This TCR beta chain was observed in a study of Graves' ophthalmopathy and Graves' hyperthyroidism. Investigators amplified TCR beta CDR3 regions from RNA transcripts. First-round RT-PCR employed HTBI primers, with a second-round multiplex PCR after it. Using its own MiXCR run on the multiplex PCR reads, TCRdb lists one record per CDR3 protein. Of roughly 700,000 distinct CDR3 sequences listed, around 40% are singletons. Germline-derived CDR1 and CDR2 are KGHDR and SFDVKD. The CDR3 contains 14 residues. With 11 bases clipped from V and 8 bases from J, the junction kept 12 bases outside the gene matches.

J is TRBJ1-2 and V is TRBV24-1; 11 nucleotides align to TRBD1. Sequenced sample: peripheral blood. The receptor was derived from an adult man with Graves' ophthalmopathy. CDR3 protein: CASRPGQGVGGYTF. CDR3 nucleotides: TGTGCCAGCAGACCGGGACAGGGGGTAGGCGGCTACACCTTC.